Given below is one T cell receptor (beta chain) in context. The record originates from a study of shared clonotypes between healthy human individuals. This table comes from immunoSEQ multiplex PCR, and its TCRdb copy is limited to in-frame clones, with some not included. Here the sample spans more than 2,000,000 clones, just over 90% being singletons. The CDR3 runs to 14 residues. The germline gives CDR1 SNHLY, CDR2 FYNNEI. V dropped 7 bases and J dropped 1 base, with 13 bases sitting between them. The sequence was obtained from a man younger than 30 in good health. The V gene is TRBV2, the J gene TRBJ1-2; D gene unclear. The sample consisted of naive CD4+ T cells sorted from blood. The subset here: CD45RA+ positively selected. The CDR3 sequence is CASNLRTDNYGYTF. The DNA for the CDR3 is TGTGCCAGCAACCTCCGGACGGATAACTATGGCTACACCTTC.